What follows are 9 T cell receptor beta chains derived from one specimen sequenced in a study of T-cell memory formation after mild COVID-19. TCRdb called the 5' RACE reads again in MiXCR, with one record for every CDR3 protein. Altogether about 250,000 distinct CDR3 sequences are present, approximately 15% being singletons, with the ten largest covering 2.1%. The sample taken for sequencing was PBMCs or a T cell subset sorted from them (not recorded which). These receptors all come from an adult woman who had mild COVID-19 (a few samples of this study predate the infection). Cell type and time point are not known.

The sample holds a few counts of this clonotype. V gene TRBV7-2 combines with J gene TRBJ1-4; TRBD1 matches at 7 bases. CDR3 length: 14 residues. Germline loops: CDR1 SGHTA, CDR2 FQGNSA. The V and J ends lost 1 base and 7 bases, in that order; junction bases with no gene match: 3. CDR3 residues: CASSLGRGSEKLFF. CDR3 nucleotide sequence: TGTGCCAGCAGCTTAGGCAGGGGGTCTGAAAAACTGTTTTTT.

This clonotype has more than one count but fewer than ten. The V and J genes are TRBV10-3 and TRBJ1-5; D is perhaps TRBD1 (5 bases). The germline V gene has CDR1 ENHRY and CDR2 SYGVKD. Trimming cost V 4 bases and J 6 bases, with 16 bases left between them. CDR3 size: 15 residues. CDR3 coding DNA: TGTGCCATCAGTGGTTCAACAGGCCTTGGTCAGCCCCAGCATTTT. Translation gives CAISGSTGLGQPQHF.

V usage is TRBV5-1 and J usage is TRBJ2-7; 7 bases agree with TRBD1. CDR3 length equals 14 residues. Losses at the gene ends were 4 bases for V and 3 bases for J; bases not matched to a gene: 7. Looked up from germline, CDR1 is SGHRS and CDR2 is YFSETQ. Here the CDR3 reads CASSLRQGDYEQYF. The CDR3 nucleotides are TGCGCCAGCAGCCTACGACAGGGAGACTACGAGCAGTACTTC.

The rearrangement joins TRBV7-2 to TRBJ2-3, with D possibly being TRBD1 (6 bases). The CDR3 spans 14 residues. Trimming pared 4 bases from V and 3 bases from J, leaving 11 bases between. Germline V gene lookup returns CDR1 SGHTA and CDR2 FQGNSA. The CDR3 sequence is CASSSSDRTDTQYF. Written as DNA, the CDR3 is TGTGCCAGCAGCTCCTCGGACAGAACAGATACGCAGTATTTT. Full variable domain (remainder filled in from reference TRBV7-2 and TRBJ2-3): GAGVSQSPSNKVTEKGKDVELRCDPISGHTALYWYRQSLGQGLEFLIYFQGNSAPDKSGLPSDRFSAERTGGSVSTLTIQRTQQEDSAVYLCASSSSDRTDTQYFGPGTRLTVL.

The chain employs TRBV5-1 and TRBJ2-7, with 8 bases fitting TRBD2. With 4 bases clipped from V and 0 bases from J, the junction kept 6 bases outside the gene matches. CDR3 length equals 15 residues. CDR1 SGHRS and CDR2 YFSETQ come from the germline V gene. The CDR3 DNA is TGCGCCAGCAGCCCACAGCGGGGGAACTCCTACGAGCAGTACTTC. This encodes CASSPQRGNSYEQYF.

The gene calls are TRBV12-3 or TRBV12-4 and TRBJ2-7, with D perhaps matching TRBD1 (5 bases). The V end was cut by 4 bases, the J end by 2 bases, with 15 bases between. This CDR3 contains 15 residues. This CDR3 is CASSSNRRTPYEQYF. CDR3 DNA: TGTGCCAGCAGTTCAAACAGGCGGACCCCCTACGAGCAGTACTTC.

This clonotype came up a few times. The J gene is TRBJ2-2, the V gene TRBV5-1; unclear D gene. Germline V gives CDR1 SGHRS, CDR2 YFSETQ. The V end lost 1 base, the J end lost 0 bases, and 7 bases lay between the germline ends. This CDR3 has 15 residues. CDR3 sequence (DNA): TGCGCCAGCAGCTTGAACAGTGCGAACACCGGGGAGCTGTTTTTT. Translated, it gives CASSLNSANTGELFF.

The table lists this clonotype with a few counts. This sequence joins TRBV7-8 and TRBJ1-5, with TRBD1 matching 10 bases. The CDR3 spans 18 residues. The V gene's germline CDR1 is SGHVS and CDR2 FQNEAQ. Trimming removed 1 base from V and 7 bases from J; junction bases left unmatched: 13. In nucleotides, the CDR3 is TGTGCCAGCAGCTTAGGTACCGGGACAGGGGTCGTTCACCAGCCCCAGCATTTT. This sequence encodes CASSLGTGTGVVHQPQHF. The full variable domain, rest sourced from reference TRBV7-8 and TRBJ1-5, is GAGVSQSPRYKVAKRGQDVALRCDPISGHVSLFWYQQALGQGPEFLTYFQNEAQLDKSGLPSDRFFAERPEGSVSTLKIQRTQQEDSAVYLCASSLGTGTGVVHQPQHFGDGTRLSIL.

The chain has TRBV5-1 and TRBJ1-2; D not certain. V lost 4 bases and J lost 5, with 9 bases in between. Germline lookup yields CDR1 SGHRS and CDR2 YFSETQ. CDR3 size: 12 residues. CDR3 loop: CASSPGSYGYTF. CDR3 sequence (DNA): TGCGCCAGCAGCCCCGGGTCTTATGGCTACACCTTC.